This record looks at one T cell receptor beta chain sequence and its context. CDR3-region Arm-PCR and iRepertoire HTBI primers produced the TCR beta libraries. Via MiXCR, TCRdb re-called the multiplex PCR reads, giving one row per CDR3 protein. The repertoire has under 250,000 distinct CDR3 sequences, 20% of them found once; the top ten carry over 11%. This entry comes from a study of regulatory T cells in long-lasting Graves disease. The time point here: newly diagnosed GD, antithyroid drugs for less than 3 months. PBMC RNA was the source of the TCR library. Germline V gives CDR1 KGHSH, CDR2 LQKENI. Trimming cost V 5 bases and J 6 bases; bases outside gene matches: 7. This CDR3 has 15 amino acids.

V and J are TRBV18 and TRBJ2-1, with 10 bases that match TRBD1. The clonotype originates from a female donor with Graves disease. The material sequenced was peripheral blood mononuclear cells (PBMCs), taken at new diagnosis, from a patient treated with antithyroid drugs. CDR3 sequence (DNA): TGTGCCAGCTCAGGACAGGGGGTAGCGGGCAATGAGCAGTTCTTC. It codes for CASSGQGVAGNEQFF.